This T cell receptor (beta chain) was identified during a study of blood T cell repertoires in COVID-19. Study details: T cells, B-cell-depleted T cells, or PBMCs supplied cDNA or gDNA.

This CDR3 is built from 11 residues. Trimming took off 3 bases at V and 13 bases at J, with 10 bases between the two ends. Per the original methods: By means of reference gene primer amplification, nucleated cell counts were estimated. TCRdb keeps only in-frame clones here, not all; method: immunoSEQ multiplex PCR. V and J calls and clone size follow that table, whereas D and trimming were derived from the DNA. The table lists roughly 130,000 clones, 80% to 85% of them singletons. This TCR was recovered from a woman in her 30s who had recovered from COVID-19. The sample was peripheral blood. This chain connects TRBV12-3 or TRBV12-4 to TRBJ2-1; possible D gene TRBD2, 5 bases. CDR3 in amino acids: CASSFGETQFF. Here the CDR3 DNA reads TGTGCCAGCAGTTTTGGGGAGACTCAGTTCTTC.